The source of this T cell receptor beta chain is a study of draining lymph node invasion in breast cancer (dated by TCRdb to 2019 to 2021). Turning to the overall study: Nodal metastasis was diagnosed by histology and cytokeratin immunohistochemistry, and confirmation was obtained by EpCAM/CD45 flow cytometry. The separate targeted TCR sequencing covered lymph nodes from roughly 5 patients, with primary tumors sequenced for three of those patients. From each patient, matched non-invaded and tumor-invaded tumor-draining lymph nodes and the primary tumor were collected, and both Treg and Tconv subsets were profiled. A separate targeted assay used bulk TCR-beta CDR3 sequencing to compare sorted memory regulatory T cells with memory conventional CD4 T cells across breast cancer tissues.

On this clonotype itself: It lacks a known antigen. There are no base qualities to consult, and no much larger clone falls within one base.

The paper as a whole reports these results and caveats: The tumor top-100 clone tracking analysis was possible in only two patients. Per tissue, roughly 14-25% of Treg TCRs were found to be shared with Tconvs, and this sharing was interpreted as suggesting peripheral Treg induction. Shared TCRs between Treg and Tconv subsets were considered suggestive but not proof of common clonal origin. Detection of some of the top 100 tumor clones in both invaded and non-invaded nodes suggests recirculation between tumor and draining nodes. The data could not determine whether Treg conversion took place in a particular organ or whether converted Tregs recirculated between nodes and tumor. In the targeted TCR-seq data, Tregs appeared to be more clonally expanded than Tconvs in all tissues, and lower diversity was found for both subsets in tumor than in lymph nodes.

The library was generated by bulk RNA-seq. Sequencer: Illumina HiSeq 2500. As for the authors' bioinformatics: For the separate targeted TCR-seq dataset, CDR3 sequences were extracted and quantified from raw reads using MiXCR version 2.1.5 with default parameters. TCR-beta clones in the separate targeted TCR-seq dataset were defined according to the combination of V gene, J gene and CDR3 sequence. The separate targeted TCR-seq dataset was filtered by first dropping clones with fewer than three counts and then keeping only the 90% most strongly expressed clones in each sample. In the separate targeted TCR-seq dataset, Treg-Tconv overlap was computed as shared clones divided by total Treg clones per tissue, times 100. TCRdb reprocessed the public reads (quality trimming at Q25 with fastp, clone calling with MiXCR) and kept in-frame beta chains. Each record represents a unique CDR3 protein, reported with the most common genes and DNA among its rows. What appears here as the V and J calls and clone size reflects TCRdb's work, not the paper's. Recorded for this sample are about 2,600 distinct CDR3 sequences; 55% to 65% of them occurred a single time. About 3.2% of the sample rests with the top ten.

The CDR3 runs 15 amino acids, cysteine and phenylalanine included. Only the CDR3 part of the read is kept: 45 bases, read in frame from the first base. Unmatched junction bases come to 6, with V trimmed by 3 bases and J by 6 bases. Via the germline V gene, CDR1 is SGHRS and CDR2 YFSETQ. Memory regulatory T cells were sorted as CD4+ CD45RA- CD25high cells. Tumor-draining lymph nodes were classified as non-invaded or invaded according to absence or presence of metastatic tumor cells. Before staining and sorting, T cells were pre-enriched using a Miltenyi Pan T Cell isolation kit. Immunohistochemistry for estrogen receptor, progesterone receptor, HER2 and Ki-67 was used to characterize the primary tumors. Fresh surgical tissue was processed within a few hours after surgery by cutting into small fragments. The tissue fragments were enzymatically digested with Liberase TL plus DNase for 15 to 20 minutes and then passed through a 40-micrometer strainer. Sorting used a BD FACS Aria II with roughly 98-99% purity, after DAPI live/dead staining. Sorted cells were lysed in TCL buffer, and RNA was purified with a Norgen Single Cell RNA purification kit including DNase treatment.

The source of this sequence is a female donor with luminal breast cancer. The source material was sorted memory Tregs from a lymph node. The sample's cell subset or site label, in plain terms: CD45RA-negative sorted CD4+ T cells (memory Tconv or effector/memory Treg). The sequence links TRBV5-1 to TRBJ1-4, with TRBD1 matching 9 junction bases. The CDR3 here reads CASSSGDRDHEKLFF. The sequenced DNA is TGCGCCAGCAGCTCGGGGGACAGGGATCATGAAAAACTGTTTTTT.